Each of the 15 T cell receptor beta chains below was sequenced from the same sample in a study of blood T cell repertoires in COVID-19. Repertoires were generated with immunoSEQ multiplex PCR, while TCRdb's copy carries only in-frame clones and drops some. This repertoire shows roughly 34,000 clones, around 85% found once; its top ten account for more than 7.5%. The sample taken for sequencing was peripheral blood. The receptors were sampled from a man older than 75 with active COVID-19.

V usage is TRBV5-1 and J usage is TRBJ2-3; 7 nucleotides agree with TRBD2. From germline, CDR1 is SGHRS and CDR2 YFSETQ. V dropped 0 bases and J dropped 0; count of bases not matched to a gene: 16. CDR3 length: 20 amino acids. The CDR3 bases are TGCGCCAGCAGCTTGGGCCTACTAGCGTCCATCTCCCATAGCACAGATACGCAGTATTTT. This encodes CASSLGLLASISHSTDTQYF.

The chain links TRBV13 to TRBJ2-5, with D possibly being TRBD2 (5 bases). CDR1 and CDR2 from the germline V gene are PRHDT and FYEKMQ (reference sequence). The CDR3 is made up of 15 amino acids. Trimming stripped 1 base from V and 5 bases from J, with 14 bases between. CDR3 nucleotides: TGTGCCAGCAGCTTAGCCTCCTTCCCGGGGGAGACCCAGTACTTC. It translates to CASSLASFPGETQYF.

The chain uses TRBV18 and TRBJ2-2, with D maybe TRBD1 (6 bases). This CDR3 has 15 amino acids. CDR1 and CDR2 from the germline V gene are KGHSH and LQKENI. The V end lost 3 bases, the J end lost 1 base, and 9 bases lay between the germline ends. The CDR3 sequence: CASSPNRENTGELFF. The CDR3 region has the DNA TGTGCCAGCTCACCGAACAGGGAGAACACCGGGGAGCTGTTTTTT. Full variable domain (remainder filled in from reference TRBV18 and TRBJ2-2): NAGVMQNPRHLVRRRGQEARLRCSPMKGHSHVYWYRQLPEEGLKFMVYLQKENIIDESGMPKERFSAEFPKEGPSILRIQQVVRGDSAAYFCASSPNRENTGELFFGEGSRLTVL.

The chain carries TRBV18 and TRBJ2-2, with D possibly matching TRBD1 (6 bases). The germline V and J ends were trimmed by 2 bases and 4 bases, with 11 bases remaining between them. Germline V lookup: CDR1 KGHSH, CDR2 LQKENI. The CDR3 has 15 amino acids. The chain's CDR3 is CASSPEGRGTGELFF. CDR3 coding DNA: TGTGCCAGCTCACCAGAGGGCAGGGGCACCGGGGAGCTGTTTTTT.

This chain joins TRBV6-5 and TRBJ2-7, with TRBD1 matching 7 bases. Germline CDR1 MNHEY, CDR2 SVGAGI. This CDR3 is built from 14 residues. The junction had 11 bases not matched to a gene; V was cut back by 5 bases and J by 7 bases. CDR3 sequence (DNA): TGTGCCAGCAGTAAACAGGGGTCCCGCCCTGAGCAGTACTTC. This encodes CASSKQGSRPEQYF.

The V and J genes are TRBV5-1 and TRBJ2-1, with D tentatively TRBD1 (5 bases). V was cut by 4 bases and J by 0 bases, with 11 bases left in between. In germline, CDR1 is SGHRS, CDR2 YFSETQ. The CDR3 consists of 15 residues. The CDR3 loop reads CASSPITGSYNEQFF. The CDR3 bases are TGCGCCAGCAGCCCGATAACAGGCTCCTACAATGAGCAGTTCTTC.

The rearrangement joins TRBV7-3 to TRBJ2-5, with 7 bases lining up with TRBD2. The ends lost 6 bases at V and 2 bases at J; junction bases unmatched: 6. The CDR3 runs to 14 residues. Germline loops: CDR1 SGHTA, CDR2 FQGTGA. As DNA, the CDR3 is TGTGCCAGCAGGCCCGGCGGGGGACAAGAGACCCAGTACTTC. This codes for CASRPGGGQETQYF.

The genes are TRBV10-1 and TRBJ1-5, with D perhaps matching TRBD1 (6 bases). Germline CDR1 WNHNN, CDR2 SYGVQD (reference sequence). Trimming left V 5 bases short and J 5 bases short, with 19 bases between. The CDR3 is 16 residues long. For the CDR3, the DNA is TGCGCCAGCAGTTCATATAGACAGGACCCCCATCAGCCCCAGCATTTT. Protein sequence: CASSSYRQDPHQPQHF.

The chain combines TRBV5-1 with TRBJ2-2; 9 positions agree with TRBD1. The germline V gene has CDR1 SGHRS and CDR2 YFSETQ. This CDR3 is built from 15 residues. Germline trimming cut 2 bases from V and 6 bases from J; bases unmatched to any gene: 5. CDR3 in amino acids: CASSLGRQGAGELFF. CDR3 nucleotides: TGCGCCAGCAGCTTAGGCAGACAGGGGGCCGGGGAGCTGTTTTTT.

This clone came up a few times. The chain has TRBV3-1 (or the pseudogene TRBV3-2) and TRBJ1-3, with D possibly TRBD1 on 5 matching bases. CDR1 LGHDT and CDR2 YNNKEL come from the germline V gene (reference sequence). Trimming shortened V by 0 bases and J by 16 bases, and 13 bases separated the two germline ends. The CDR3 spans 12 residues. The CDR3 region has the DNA TGTGCCAGCAGCCAAGAATGGGGGGTTTGGTATTTT. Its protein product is CASSQEWGVWYF.

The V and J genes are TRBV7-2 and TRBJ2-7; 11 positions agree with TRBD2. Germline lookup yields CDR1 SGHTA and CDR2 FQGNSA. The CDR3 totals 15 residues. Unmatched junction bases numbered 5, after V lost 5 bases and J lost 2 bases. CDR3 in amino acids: CASSHGTSGTYEQYF. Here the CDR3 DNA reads TGTGCCAGCAGCCACGGGACTAGCGGTACCTACGAGCAGTACTTC.

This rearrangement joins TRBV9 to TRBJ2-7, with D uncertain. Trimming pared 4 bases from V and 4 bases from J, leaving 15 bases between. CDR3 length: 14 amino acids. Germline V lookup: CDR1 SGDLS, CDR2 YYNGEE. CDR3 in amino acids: CASSNVSPGYEQYF. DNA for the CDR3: TGTGCCAGCAGCAACGTGAGTCCGGGTTACGAGCAGTACTTC.

In nucleotides, the CDR3 is TGTGCCAGCAGCCCTCCGGGGGACAGGCTGGGAGAGACCCAGTACTTC. Protein product: CASSPPGDRLGETQYF. V gene TRBV7-9 combines with J gene TRBJ2-5; 8 nucleotides align to TRBD1. CDR3 length: 16 amino acids. CDR1 and CDR2 from the germline V gene are SEHNR and FQNEAQ (reference sequence). The V and J ends lost 5 bases and 4 bases, in that order; junction bases with no gene match: 12.

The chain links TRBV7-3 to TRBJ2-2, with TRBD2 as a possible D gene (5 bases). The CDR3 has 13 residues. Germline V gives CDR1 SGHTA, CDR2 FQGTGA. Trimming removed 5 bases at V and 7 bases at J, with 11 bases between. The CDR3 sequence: CASSLDYGGELFF. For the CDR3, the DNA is TGTGCCAGCAGCCTTGACTACGGCGGGGAGCTGTTTTTT.

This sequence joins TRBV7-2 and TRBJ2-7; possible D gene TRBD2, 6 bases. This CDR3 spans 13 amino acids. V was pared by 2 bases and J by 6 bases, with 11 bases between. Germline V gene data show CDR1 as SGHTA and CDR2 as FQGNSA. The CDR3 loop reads CASSLTGVREQYF. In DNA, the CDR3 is TGTGCCAGCAGCTTAACGGGAGTACGCGAGCAGTACTTC. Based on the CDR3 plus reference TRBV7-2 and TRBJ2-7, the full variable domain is GAGVSQSPSNKVTEKGKDVELRCDPISGHTALYWYRQSLGQGLEFLIYFQGNSAPDKSGLPSDRFSAERTGGSVSTLTIQRTQQEDSAVYLCASSLTGVREQYFGPGTRLTVT.